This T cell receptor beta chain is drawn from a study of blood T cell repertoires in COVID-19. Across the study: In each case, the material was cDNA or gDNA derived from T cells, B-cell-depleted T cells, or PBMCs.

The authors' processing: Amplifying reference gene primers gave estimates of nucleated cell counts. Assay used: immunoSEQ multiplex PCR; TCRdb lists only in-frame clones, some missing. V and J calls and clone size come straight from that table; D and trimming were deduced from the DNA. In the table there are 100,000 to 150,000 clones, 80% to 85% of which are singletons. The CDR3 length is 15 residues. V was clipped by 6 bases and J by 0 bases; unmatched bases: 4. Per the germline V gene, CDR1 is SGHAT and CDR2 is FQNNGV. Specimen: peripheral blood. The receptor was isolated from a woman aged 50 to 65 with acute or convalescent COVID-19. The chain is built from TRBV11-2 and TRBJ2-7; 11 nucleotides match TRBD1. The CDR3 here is CASRYGTGGSYEQYF. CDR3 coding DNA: TGTGCCAGCAGATATGGGACAGGGGGCTCCTACGAGCAGTACTTC.